Following are 5 T cell receptor beta chains from one sample sequenced in a study of beta chain features in type 1 diabetes. Expressed TCRB transcripts were sequenced because the entire RNA isolate underwent reverse transcription. Profiling relied on immunoSEQ multiplex PCR, and the TCRdb table lists in-frame clones only, not all of them. The table records 350,000 to 400,000 clones, roughly 16% of them present only once. Sequencing was done on a sample of naive CD4+ T cells from blood. These receptors were obtained from a woman between 18 and 29 years old in good health.

This clone has more than one count but fewer than ten. The rearrangement joins TRBV6-5 to TRBJ1-3; D is ambiguous. Germline V gene lookup returns CDR1 MNHEY and CDR2 SVGAGI. Trimming pared 2 bases from V and 4 bases from J, leaving 9 bases between. This CDR3 contains 14 residues. The CDR3 region has the DNA TGTGCCAGCAGTTACGATCCGGGAGGAAACACCATATATTTT. As protein: CASSYDPGGNTIYF.

Only a few counts were recorded for this clone. The chain has TRBV29-1 and TRBJ1-2, with 7 bases matching TRBD1. This CDR3 has 11 residues. Germline CDR1 and CDR2: SQVTM and ANQGSEA. Germline trimming cut 6 bases from V and 8 bases from J; bases unmatched to any gene: 6. Here the CDR3 reads CSVRGSFGYTF. Here the CDR3 DNA reads TGCAGCGTCAGGGGGAGCTTCGGCTACACCTTC.

This clone was seen a handful of times. This chain links TRBV11-2 with TRBJ2-3; 12 nucleotides agree with TRBD2. This CDR3 contains 16 residues. The V gene end was trimmed by 5 bases and the J gene end by 3 bases; junction bases not matched to a gene: 6. The germline V gene encodes CDR1 SGHAT and CDR2 FQNNGV. CDR3 loop: CASSRTSGRSTDTQYF. In DNA form, the CDR3 reads TGTGCCAGCAGCCGAACTAGCGGGAGGTCGACAGATACGCAGTATTTT.

There are a few counts of this clone. The rearrangement uses TRBV30 and TRBJ2-7; D perhaps matches TRBD2 (6 bases). In germline, CDR1 is GTSNPN, CDR2 SVGIG (reference sequence). V gave up 2 bases and J gave up 4 bases, with 18 bases separating them. The CDR3 has 15 amino acids. CDR3 sequence: CAWSSNGAGQYEQYF. CDR3 bases: TGTGCCTGGAGTTCGAACGGGGCGGGGCAATACGAGCAGTACTTC. The entire variable domain, with the rest obtained from reference TRBV30 and TRBJ2-7, is as follows: SQTIHQWPATLVQPVGSPLSLECTVEGTSNPNLYWYRQAAGRGLQLLFYSVGIGQISSEVPQNLSASRPQDRQFILSSKKLLLSDSGFYLCAWSSNGAGQYEQYFGPGTRLTVT.

This clone showed up just a few times. The rearrangement joins TRBV27 to TRBJ2-3; 8 nucleotides line up with TRBD2. Germline assignment: CDR1 MNHEY and CDR2 SMNVEV (reference sequence). The CDR3 extends over 12 amino acids. V was pared by 5 bases and J by 9 bases, with 4 bases of the junction left unmatched. CDR3 amino acids: CASSPQRETQYF. The CDR3 nucleotides read TGTGCCAGCAGTCCGCAGCGGGAGACGCAGTATTTT.